This T cell receptor beta chain was sequenced during a study of cytomegalovirus exposure and HLA in healthy donors. Study-level points and caveats: Most sequenced TCRs were rare (though some public TCRs occurred in many donors). Differences between HLA loci emerged in a later analysis of TCR association rates, with DRB1 most and HLA-C fewest. Further analysis, carried out later, found HLA-associated TCR beta chains more clonally expanded than equally common other chains.

To note about this clone: The antigen is not known.

Researchers ran the PCR with 60 Vbeta and 13 Jbeta primers. The repertoire was sequenced with immunoSEQ multiplex PCR; TCRdb's copy has only in-frame clones and lacks some. The repertoire has fewer than 110,000 clones, approximately 64% of them found once; the top ten carry around 3.3%. In germline, CDR1 is LNHDA, CDR2 SQIVND (reference sequence). Trimming shortened V by 8 bases and J by 6 bases, and 16 bases separated the two germline ends. There are 14 residues in the CDR3. The J gene is TRBJ2-2, the V gene TRBV19; TRBD2 is a possible D gene (6 bases). The TCR sequence derives from a woman in her 50s in good health and CMV-seronegative. Sequenced input: PBMCs. The CDR3 DNA sequence: TGTGCCAGTCGAGTCGGGGGATTTCCCGGGGAGCTGTTTTTT. Protein product: CASRVGGFPGELFF.